The 15 T cell receptor beta chains reported below all come from one sample, sequenced in a study of human T cells and chemical hapten exposure. The time point was: pre-sensitization, week 0. Treatment reported: therapeutic diphenylcyclopropenone sensitization with weekly scalp DPC. MiXCR, run by TCRdb on the RACE reads, gives a single entry per CDR3 protein. The top ten clones hold just over 2.5% of a sample with under 400,000 distinct CDR3 sequences, about 5.1% of them seen once. This specimen consisted of whole blood, obtained in connection with sensitization to the hapten diphenylcyclopropenone (DPC). The receptors originated from a woman aged 50 to 60 with alopecia areata. Some clones in this sample may be carry-over from other donors' samples.

The rearrangement links TRBV9 to TRBJ1-6; TRBD1 aligns across 7 bases. V was pared by 0 bases and J by 10 bases, with 7 bases of the junction left unmatched. Germline values: CDR1 SGDLS, CDR2 YYNGEE. The CDR3 spans 15 residues. The CDR3 loop reads CASSVGGGAGSPLHF. CDR3 nucleotide sequence: TGTGCCAGCAGCGTAGGAGGGGGCGCGGGATCACCCCTCCACTTT. Combining the CDR3 with reference TRBV9 and TRBJ1-6 gives the whole variable domain DSGVTQTPKHLITATGQRVTLRCSPRSGDLSVYWYQQSLDQGLQFLIQYYNGEERAKGNILERFSAQQFPDLHSELNLSSLELGDSALYFCASSVGGGAGSPLHFGNGTRLTVT.

This clonotype was found many times. The CDR3: CASSPDPANQPQHF. DNA of the CDR3: TGTGCCAGCAGTCCCGACCCTGCAAATCAGCCCCAGCATTTT. V gene TRBV12-3 or TRBV12-4 combines with J gene TRBJ1-5; D gene uncertain. The V gene lost 5 bases and the J gene lost 4 bases, with 12 bases spanning the gap. CDR3 length: 14 amino acids.

This clonotype was recorded at least ten times. The chain couples TRBV13 to TRBJ2-1, with 13 bases that match TRBD2. The length of the CDR3 is 15 residues. V dropped 0 bases and J dropped 9; count of bases not matched to a gene: 2. Per germline, CDR1 PRHDT and CDR2 FYEKMQ (reference sequence). The CDR3 coding sequence is TGTGCCAGCAGCTTAGGCACTAGCGGGAGGGGTGAGCAGTTCTTC. Its translation is CASSLGTSGRGEQFF.

This clonotype has at least ten counts. The chain uses TRBV21-1 and TRBJ2-5; the table's D call TRBD1 went unverified against the DNA. TRBV21-1 is deemed a pseudogene. This CDR3 has 16 residues. CDR3 in amino acids: CASIGNRAYLQETQYF. The CDR3 region has the DNA TGTGCCAGCATTGGGAACAGGGCGTACCTACAAGAGACCCAGTACTTC.

This clonotype has only a few counts. The CDR3 DNA is TGTGCCACCAGTGATTTTACAGGGGTAGAGACCCAGTACTTC. It is translated as CATSDFTGVETQYF. This chain joins TRBV24-1 and TRBJ2-5; 7 bases are a match to TRBD1. The CDR3 has 14 amino acids. The V and J ends lost 1 base and 4 bases, in that order; junction bases with no gene match: 2. Germline V gene data show CDR1 as KGHDR and CDR2 as SFDVKD.

The sample holds many counts of this clonotype. The chain is built from TRBV5-6 and TRBJ1-1; D gene unclear. V lost 0 bases, J lost 7 bases, and 7 bases lay in between. This CDR3 has 12 residues. The germline V gene encodes CDR1 SGHDT and CDR2 YYEEEE. The CDR3 DNA reads as TGTGCCAGCAGCTTGGCTCCAATTGAAGCTTTCTTT. Translated, it gives CASSLAPIEAFF.

This clonotype was recorded many times. The chain combines TRBV12-3 or TRBV12-4 with TRBJ1-5, with 9 bases lining up with TRBD1. CDR3 length: 17 amino acids. J gave up 1 base and V 0 bases, and 4 bases lay outside the gene matches. The CDR3 here is CASSLARDRVSNQPQHF. The CDR3 DNA is TGTGCCAGCAGTTTAGCGCGGGACAGGGTGAGCAATCAGCCCCAGCATTTT.

This clonotype has just a few counts. CDR3 loop: CASSQTGGIRTEQYF. The CDR3 region has the DNA TGCGCCAGCAGCCAGACAGGGGGAATCCGGACGGAGCAGTACTTC. V gene TRBV5-1 combines with J gene TRBJ2-7; 9 nucleotides line up with TRBD1. CDR1 is SGHRS, CDR2 YFSETQ, per germline. The CDR3 extends over 15 amino acids. After removal of 4 bases from V and 7 bases from J, the junction contained 12 bases not matched to a gene.

The chain employs TRBV19 and TRBJ1-5; D is perhaps TRBD1 (6 bases). V gave up 1 base and J gave up 3 bases, with 10 bases separating them. CDR1 LNHDA and CDR2 SQIVND come from the germline V gene (reference sequence). This CDR3 spans 15 amino acids. CDR3 coding DNA: TGTGCCAGTAGTATAGGCCGACAGGTCAATCAGCCCCAGCATTTT. Translation gives CASSIGRQVNQPQHF. The full variable domain, in which reference TRBV19 and TRBJ1-5 provide the parts outside the CDR3, is DGGITQSPKYLFRKEGQNVTLSCEQNLNHDAMYWYRQDPGQGLRLIYYSQIVNDFQKGDIAEGYSVSREKKESFPLTVTSAQKNPTAFYLCASSIGRQVNQPQHFGDGTRLSIL.

This clonotype was seen only a few times. The V gene is TRBV15, the J gene TRBJ1-1; 8 positions match TRBD1. This CDR3 has 14 residues. Germline CDR1 LNHNV, CDR2 YYDKDF (reference sequence). V trimming: 5 bases; J trimming: 3 bases; junction bases outside the gene matches: 5. The CDR3 protein is CATSHLTGDTEAFF. The CDR3 coding sequence is TGTGCCACCAGCCACTTGACAGGGGACACTGAAGCTTTCTTT.

This clonotype was detected many times. The chain recombines TRBV7-6 with TRBJ2-3, with D perhaps TRBD1 or TRBD2 (5 bases each). The V end lost 5 bases, the J end lost 3 bases, and 12 bases lay between the germline ends. Germline CDR1 is SGHVS and CDR2 is FNYEAQ. This CDR3 spans 14 amino acids. CDR3 coding DNA: TGTGCCAGCAGCCCCAGTTGGGGGACAGATACGCAGTATTTT. Protein: CASSPSWGTDTQYF. Variable domain in full (rest from reference TRBV7-6 and TRBJ2-3): GAGVSQSPRYKVTKRGQDVALRCDPISGHVSLYWYRQALGQGPEFLTYFNYEAQQDKSGLPNDRFSAERPEGSISTLTIQRTEQRDSAMYRCASSPSWGTDTQYFGPGTRLTVL.

This clonotype was recorded a few times. This chain links TRBV7-9 with TRBJ2-3, with D perhaps assigned TRBD1 or TRBD2 (6 bases each). V dropped 5 bases and J dropped 0 bases, with 15 bases sitting between them. Germline assignment: CDR1 SEHNR and CDR2 FQNEAQ (reference sequence). The CDR3 spans 16 residues. CDR3 protein: CASSPRGRSSTDTQYF. In DNA form, the CDR3 reads TGTGCCAGCAGCCCCCGGGGGCGATCTAGCACAGATACGCAGTATTTT.

This clonotype was detected ten times or more. The chain couples TRBV28 to TRBJ2-1; the D is unclear. There are 14 residues in the CDR3. The germline gives CDR1 MDHEN, CDR2 SYDVKM. The germline V and J ends were trimmed by 4 bases and 0 bases, with 7 bases remaining between them. CDR3 protein: CASSSYGSYNEQFF. CDR3 sequence (DNA): TGTGCCAGCAGTTCGTATGGCTCCTACAATGAGCAGTTCTTC.

The V call is TRBV11-3, the J call TRBJ2-1; 9 bases match TRBD2. The CDR3 spans 15 residues. CDR1 is SGHNT and CDR2 is YENEEA in the germline V gene. After removal of 6 bases from V and 3 bases from J, the junction contained 6 bases not matched to a gene. The CDR3 DNA follows: TGTGCCAGCAGTTATAGCGGGGGCAGCTACAATGAGCAGTTCTTC. Its translation is CASSYSGGSYNEQFF.

The table lists this clonotype with a count of one. V usage is TRBV19 and J usage is TRBJ2-2, with TRBD1 identical over 9 bases. Germline V CDR1 and CDR2: LNHDA, SQIVND (reference sequence). The CDR3 length is 14 residues. The V and J ends lost 4 bases and 4 bases, in that order; junction bases with no gene match: 1. The CDR3 sequence: CASSTTGGTGELFF. In nucleotides, the CDR3 is TGTGCCAGTAGTACGACAGGGGGCACCGGGGAGCTGTTTTTT.